This entry lists 5 T cell receptor beta chains sequenced from one sample in a study of beta chain features in type 1 diabetes (dated by TCRdb to between 2018 and 2020). The library was obtained by the immunoSEQ multiplex PCR assay. The entire amount of isolated RNA was reverse transcribed using the High Capacity cDNA Reverse Transcription Kit, so the sequenced TCRB transcripts were expressed ones. TCRdb took this table from immuneACCESS and kept in-frame rearrangements with V and J called. Such tables lack part of the clones; where checked against another copy, unresolved V genes explain under half of the gap, and the rest is unexplained. A total of about 150,000 clones appear in this sample, over 8.5% of them only once. Together, the top ten hold around 2% of the sample. Material for sequencing was central memory CD4+ T cells from blood. Every receptor here comes from a man younger than 35 in good health.

This rearrangement joins TRBV9 to TRBJ1-3; D is unclear. Germline-derived CDR1 and CDR2 are SGDLS and YYNGEE. V was pared by 2 bases and J by 3 bases, with 9 bases between. The CDR3 is 14 residues long. Here the CDR3 reads CASSVDPSGNTIYF. In DNA form, the CDR3 reads TGTGCCAGCAGCGTGGACCCAAGTGGAAACACCATATATTTT.

This clone appeared a few times. The V call is TRBV6-5, the J call TRBJ2-5, with no clear D. Trimming removed 8 bases at V and 7 bases at J, with 14 bases between. CDR3 size: 12 residues. In germline, CDR1 is MNHEY, CDR2 SVGAGI. The CDR3: CASGRRRGTQYF. The CDR3 DNA reads TGTGCCAGCGGACGCCGCCGAGGGACCCAGTACTTC.

There are a few counts of this clone. The rearrangement joins TRBV30 to TRBJ1-2; the D gene is possibly TRBD1 (5 bases). Germline values: CDR1 GTSNPN, CDR2 SVGIG (reference sequence). The CDR3 is made up of 14 amino acids. V shed 4 bases and J shed 2 bases, with 14 bases lying between them. The CDR3 loop reads CAWKLTVGNYGYTF. CDR3 coding DNA: TGTGCCTGGAAGTTGACAGTAGGGAACTATGGCTACACCTTC.

The chain carries TRBV5-1 and TRBJ2-5; unclear D gene. V was cut by 7 bases and J by 2 bases, with 18 bases left in between. Germline values: CDR1 SGHRS, CDR2 YFSETQ. The CDR3 covers 15 residues. Written as DNA, the CDR3 is TGCGCCAGCCGATCCGGCTCGACCAGTCAAGAGACCCAGTACTTC. It encodes CASRSGSTSQETQYF.

This chain uses TRBV28 with TRBJ2-5; TRBD2 is a possible D gene (5 bases). Germline values: CDR1 MDHEN, CDR2 SYDVKM. V was pared by 2 bases and J by 1 base, with 11 bases between. This CDR3 comprises 15 residues. The CDR3 DNA follows: TGTGCCAGCAGTTTAATAGCGCGGGCCCAAGAGACCCAGTACTTC. Its protein product is CASSLIARAQETQYF.